The T cell receptor beta chain described here comes from a study of regulatory T cells in long-lasting Graves disease (dated by TCRdb to about 2021). Background on the whole study: Newly diagnosed Graves' disease patients had taken antithyroid drugs for less than 3 months. TCR sequencing covered approximately 13 persistent and some 20 newly diagnosed Graves' disease patients, 33 samples in total. Peripheral blood TCR sequencing and RNA sequencing compared persistent Graves' disease patients with newly diagnosed Graves' disease patients. The study took place in China and was registered as a clinical trial.

From the cysteine up to the phenylalanine, the CDR3 has a length of 16 residues. Only CDR3 DNA remains: 48 bases, in frame from the first base. From the germline V gene, CDR1 is SGHRS and CDR2 is YFSETQ. V sheds 6 bases and J sheds 2 bases, leaving 17 bases between their ends. The full study reports these points: Only the TCR beta chain was sequenced and analyzed. The study examined only peripheral blood because the primary lesion, thyroid tissue, could not be accessed. Lower TCR Shannon entropy and fewer highly expanded clones were observed in persistent Graves' disease patients than in newly diagnosed patients, which suggested clonal expansion. Preferential use of TRBV28, TRBJ1-2 and TRBJ2-5 was observed in persistent disease, whereas TRBV20-1 and TRBJ2-1 were favored in newly diagnosed disease. More public clonotypes were shared among persistent patients (more than 2,500) than among newly diagnosed patients (roughly 1,000). The small sample size was acknowledged by the authors as a limitation that may reduce accuracy.

Interpreted using the paper, the time point label stands for: newly diagnosed GD, antithyroid drugs for less than 3 months. RNA was extracted from PBMCs in TRIzol for both TCR sequencing and RNA sequencing. The diagnosis of Graves' disease was made according to American Thyroid Association guidelines. Recruitment of patients was carried out at an endocrinology department in Xi'an, China. Each patient gave about 9.1 milliliters of peripheral blood, collected in an EDTA anticoagulant tube. Ficoll Paque Plus density gradient separation was used to isolate PBMCs, and no additional T cell sorting was done. An Agilent 2100 Bioanalyzer and agarose gel were used to assess RNA quality, and a NanoDrop 2000 was used to measure RNA concentration. Library preparation was by multiplex PCR. Sequencing was carried out with an Illumina HiSeq 4000. iRepertoire HTBI primers and Arm-PCR amplification of CDR3 regions were used to construct TCR beta libraries. PCR products were gel purified before sequencing. Concerning the study's data processing: Gene usage analysis of CDR3 amino acid clonotypes used the 62 TRBV and 14 to 15 TRBJ segments found across samples. Filtered high-quality paired reads were merged into contigs using COPE and FqMerger. BLAST was used to align contigs to IMGT TRBV, TRBD and TRBJ reference genes, and CDR3 was defined according to IMGT. Any clonotype with a frequency above 0.1% was counted as a highly expanded clone. Shannon entropy was used to measure repertoire diversity, and the Gini coefficient was used to measure V-J evenness. A clonotype was considered public if more than one individual shared it. In TCRdb, the public reads were trimmed at Q25 with fastp and aligned with MiXCR, with productive beta chains retained. Each entry merges the rows of one CDR3 protein and shows their most common DNA and genes. These V and J calls originate from TCRdb's pipeline instead of the authors' own analysis. Recorded for this sample are roughly 610,000 distinct CDR3 sequences; 15% to 20% of them occurred a single time. The ten largest clones represent more than 10% of the sample.

On this clonotype itself: No cognate antigen has been identified for it. Base qualities are not recorded, but no much larger clone differs from it by a single base.

This sample was also put to use in a study of T cells in Graves' hyperthyroidism and ophthalmopathy. The second paper further reports: Graves' hyperthyroidism was defined as stable when no progression to ophthalmopathy occurred over 18 months of follow-up. Hyperthyroidism patients were newly diagnosed, had a disease duration of under 2 months, and were aged 18 to 65 years. Exclusion was applied to patients with uncontrolled infections, other autoimmune diseases, pregnancy or lactation. Diagnoses were based on clinical symptoms, serum thyroxine and TRAb, thyroid ultrasound and orbital computed tomography. A first-round RT-PCR of the TCR CDR3 used the HTBI primer set with the Qiagen OneStep RT-PCR kit. Most expanded thyroid clonotypes (frequency above 0.001) were also detected in blood, a finding suggesting that blood repertoires may reflect thyroid immune responses. A 13 V-J signature model separated ophthalmopathy from stable hyperthyroidism, with approximately 86% sensitivity and roughly 81% specificity in cross-validation and 80%/75% in testing. In validation, the model predicted progression to ophthalmopathy with over 65% sensitivity and about 72% specificity, a median of 6.5 months before onset. To identify TCR V-J signatures that set the groups apart, the researchers used a discovery cohort of approximately 98 patients, made up of 40 to 45 with Graves' ophthalmopathy and about 60 with stable Graves' hyperthyroidism. Prospective prediction of ophthalmopathy was tested in an independent validation cohort consisting of 18 hyperthyroidism patients and over 15 patients who later progressed to ophthalmopathy. The roughly 100 discovery patients were randomly divided into training and test sets at a 7:3 ratio. In addition, the study compared T-cell repertoires in thyroid tissue and in blood from several Graves' hyperthyroidism patients. After blood sampling, hyperthyroidism patients were treated with methimazole at a starting dose of 30 mg daily, and ophthalmopathy patients were treated with high-dose intravenous methylprednisolone. Libraries were constructed in a second round of multiplex PCR, after which size selection and purification were performed. Libraries were sequenced paired-end with 100 bp reads on an Illumina HiSeq2000. SOAPnuke was used to process the raw data, with reads discarded if the reads contained adapters or uncalled bases, had a mean Phred below 15, or lacked an exact constant-primer or identifier match. COPE v1.2.5 was used to merge the high-quality paired reads, and each unique nucleotide sequence was defined as a clonotype. MiTCR v1.1 was used to align clonotypes to the IMGT TRBV, TRBD and TRBJ reference segments. The analysis included only V-J combinations with a frequency above 0.0001, which together covered more than 99% of the repertoires. A TCS score was defined as the ratio of F50 (clonal expansion) to E x V (chaos), with BLOSUM62-based TCRdist applied between CDR3 peptides within each V-J. Welch's t-statistics and random forest reduced around 510 V-J features to roughly 13, which were used in a naive Bayes classifier (R e1071). No statistical method was used to set the sample size in advance, and investigators knew the group allocation. According to the paper, TCR Vbeta CDR3 sequencing was carried out on roughly 130 peripheral blood samples, which came from 40 to 45 ophthalmopathy, under 85 hyperthyroidism and around 17 progressor patients.

The receptor was derived from a man younger than 35 with Graves disease. Donor details come from another sample of the same person, matched by shared clones. Recombination joined TRBV5-1 with TRBJ2-2; 5 matching bases give a weak D call of TRBD2. The sample was peripheral blood mononuclear cells (PBMCs), taken at new diagnosis, from a patient treated with antithyroid drugs. The CDR3 has the sequence CASTRAGVLNTGELFF. The nucleotide sequence reads as follows: TGCGCCAGCACTCGGGCCGGGGTCCTCAACACCGGGGAGCTGTTTTTT.